This paragraph reports one T cell receptor beta chain. Original analysis: Nucleated cell counts were estimated from reference gene primer amplification. Measured with immunoSEQ multiplex PCR; TCRdb has only the in-frame clones, and not every one. V, J and clone size derive from that table, while D and trimming were established from the DNA sequence. This table holds about 340,000 clones, around nine tenths found once. This sample stems from a study of blood T cell repertoires in COVID-19. Background on the study: Sources were T cells, B-cell-depleted T cells, or PBMCs; the material itself was cDNA or gDNA.

The CDR3 covers 15 residues. Germline CDR1 and CDR2: KGHDR and SFDVKD. Deletions cut 5 bases from V and 1 base from J, with 12 bases between. Sequences were obtained from peripheral blood. J is TRBJ2-3 and V is TRBV24-1; D possibly corresponds to TRBD2 (6 bases). The origin of this receptor is a woman aged 18 to 35 who had recovered from COVID-19. This CDR3 is CATSGGEMGTDTQYF. The CDR3 region has the DNA TGTGCCACCAGTGGGGGGGAGATGGGCACAGATACGCAGTATTTT.